The 14 T cell receptor beta chains below all came from one sample that was sequenced in a study of blood T cell repertoires in COVID-19. Generated by immunoSEQ multiplex PCR, the TCRdb table keeps only in-frame clones and is missing some. Of about 130,000 clones listed, about 86% are singletons. Sequencing used PBMCs or T cells enriched from blood (not recorded which). These receptors all come from a man aged 45-65 years who had recovered from COVID-19.

This chain links TRBV5-4 with TRBJ1-6, with a tentative D call TRBD1 (5 bases). The CDR3 extends over 14 amino acids. The germline CDR1 and CDR2 sequences are SGHNT and YYREEE (reference sequence). V was trimmed by 0 bases and J by 7 bases, leaving 8 bases between them. For the CDR3, the DNA is TGTGCCAGCAGCTTGGGGGGGGTGAATTCACCCCTCCACTTT. It encodes CASSLGGVNSPLHF.

The V call is TRBV11-3, the J call TRBJ2-1, with D perhaps TRBD1 (5 bases). Germline V gives CDR1 SGHNT, CDR2 YENEEA. V lost 5 bases, J lost 3 bases, and 8 bases lay in between. The CDR3 extends over 13 amino acids. The CDR3 nucleotides are TGTGCCAGCAGCCCCCAGGGCTACAATGAGCAGTTCTTC. The encoded protein is CASSPQGYNEQFF.

Comments on this clone: Germline and junction disagree at one end, which may indicate a read error. This rearrangement joins TRBV6-1 to TRBJ1-5; TRBD1 is a possible D gene (6 bases). The CDR3 runs 13 residues. The germline gives CDR1 MNHNS, CDR2 SASEGT. The CDR3 sequence: CASTEQGNRFLHF. The CDR3 DNA sequence: TGTGCCAGCACTGAACAGGGCAACAGGTTCCTTCATTTT.

The genes are TRBV9 and TRBJ1-5, with a tentative D call TRBD1 (6 bases). Trimming took 3 bases from V and 4 from J, leaving 11 bases between them. Germline-derived CDR1 and CDR2 are SGDLS and YYNGEE. This CDR3 has 14 residues. CDR3: CASSAGVRNQPQHF. CDR3 bases: TGTGCCAGCAGCGCAGGGGTTCGTAATCAGCCCCAGCATTTT.

This chain connects TRBV4-3 to TRBJ1-5; no clear D. The CDR3 runs 13 residues. CDR1 is LGHNA and CDR2 is YSLEER in the germline V gene. The germline V and J ends were trimmed by 4 bases and 6 bases, with 10 bases remaining between them. CDR3 nucleotides: TGCGCCAGCAGCCCCTATACTTCTCAGCCCCAGCATTTT. This translates into CASSPYTSQPQHF.

The chain is built from TRBV28 and TRBJ1-4; tentative D call: TRBD1 (6 bases). The V end was cut by 4 bases, the J end by 7 bases, with 16 bases between. CDR3 length: 15 residues. Germline values: CDR1 MDHEN, CDR2 SYDVKM. In nucleotides, the CDR3 is TGTGCCAGCAGTTCCCCGGGCTACAGGGCTGAAAAACTGTTTTTT. Its protein product is CASSSPGYRAEKLFF.

The genes are TRBV4-3 and TRBJ1-5; 7 bases fit TRBD1. Germline V lookup: CDR1 LGHNA, CDR2 YSLEER. With 0 bases clipped from V and 1 base from J, the junction kept 9 bases outside the gene matches. The CDR3 loop spans 18 amino acids. The CDR3 nucleotides read TGCGCCAGCAGCCAAGATCTGAGGGGGCATGGCAGCAATCAGCCCCAGCATTTT. Translating gives CASSQDLRGHGSNQPQHF.

V is TRBV5-1 and J is TRBJ2-1, with 9 bases fitting TRBD1. CDR1 and CDR2 from the germline V gene are SGHRS and YFSETQ. J was trimmed by 0 bases and V by 3 bases; bases with no gene match: 4. This CDR3 is built from 16 residues. The CDR3 bases are TGCGCCAGCAGCTCAAGACAGGGGGGCTCCTACAATGAGCAGTTCTTC. It yields the protein CASSSRQGGSYNEQFF. Based on the CDR3 plus reference TRBV5-1 and TRBJ2-1, the full variable domain is KAGVTQTPRYLIKTRGQQVTLSCSPISGHRSVSWYQQTPGQGLQFLFEYFSETQRNKGNFPGRFSGRQFSNSRSEMNVSTLELGDSALYLCASSSRQGGSYNEQFFGPGTRLTVL.

This clone is a singleton in its sample. The J gene is TRBJ2-7, the V gene TRBV12-3 or TRBV12-4; the D is unclear. V lost 4 bases, J lost 3 bases, and 4 bases lay in between. This CDR3 has 11 residues. CDR3 amino acids: CASSSDYEQYF. Written as DNA, the CDR3 is TGTGCCAGCAGTTCAGACTACGAGCAGTACTTC.

This chain connects TRBV29-1 to TRBJ2-7; D is perhaps TRBD1 (5 bases). V lost 4 bases and J 0 bases, leaving 13 bases between the germline ends. CDR3 length: 14 amino acids. Germline V gene data show CDR1 as SQVTM and CDR2 as ANQGSEA. DNA for the CDR3: TGCAGCGTTGCTAGGGGCGAGAACTCCTACGAGCAGTACTTC. As protein: CSVARGENSYEQYF.

This clone was seen a single time. The V call is TRBV28, the J call TRBJ2-2; D gene uncertain. Germline values: CDR1 MDHEN, CDR2 SYDVKM. V was trimmed by 1 base and J by 7 bases, leaving 7 bases between them. This CDR3 region has 13 residues. DNA for the CDR3: TGTGCCAGCAGTTTATCTTTAAACGGGGAGCTGTTTTTT. This translates into CASSLSLNGELFF.

This clone was observed a few times. The V call is TRBV3-1 (or the pseudogene TRBV3-2), the J call TRBJ1-6; D is possibly TRBD1 (6 bases). The germline V gene encodes CDR1 LGHDT and CDR2 YNNKEL (reference sequence). Trimming took off 0 bases at V and 8 bases at J, with 14 bases between the two ends. The CDR3 has 16 amino acids. CDR3 DNA sequence: TGTGCCAGCAGCCAAGATTTAGGCAGGGGTGATTCACCCCTCCACTTT. Amino acids: CASSQDLGRGDSPLHF.

The chain is built from TRBV27 and TRBJ2-1, with TRBD2 matching 15 bases. The CDR3 spans 17 residues. Losses at the gene ends were 5 bases for V and 7 bases for J; bases not matched to a gene: 9. In germline, CDR1 is MNHEY, CDR2 SMNVEV (reference sequence). The CDR3 sequence: CASSTGLAGGSRNEQFF. The CDR3 DNA is TGTGCCAGCAGTACGGGACTAGCGGGGGGAAGTAGGAATGAGCAGTTCTTC.

The chain couples TRBV5-4 to TRBJ2-7, with 12 bases matching TRBD2. V was clipped by 4 bases and J by 7 bases; unmatched bases: 6. CDR1 and CDR2 from the germline V gene are SGHNT and YYREEE (reference sequence). The CDR3 loop spans 14 amino acids. The CDR3 nucleotides are TGTGCCAGCAGCCAGACTAGCGGGGGCAGGGAGCAGTACTTC. It translates to CASSQTSGGREQYF.